Reported below is one T cell receptor (beta chain). Its specificity is unknown. Trimming shortened V by 4 bases and J by 7 bases, and 14 bases separated the two germline ends. CDR3 length: 14 residues. The data stem from a study of T-cell memory formation after mild COVID-19. Whole-study results and caveats: Cross-reactive memory apparently joined, as some responding clones appeared in pre-infection memory.

From the 5' RACE reads, TCRdb called clonotypes with MiXCR, one entry per CDR3 protein. Among fewer than 250,000 distinct CDR3 sequences listed, approximately 20% were seen once. Sequenced: PBMCs or a T cell subset sorted from them (not recorded which). The TCR sequence derives from an adult woman who had mild COVID-19 (a few samples of this study predate the infection). Cell type and time point are not known. The rearrangement links TRBV12-3 or TRBV12-4 to TRBJ1-3; D ambiguous. DNA of the CDR3: TGTGCCAGCAGTTCGCCGGATTTTGGGAACACCATATATTTT. Translated: CASSSPDFGNTIYF.